This TCR beta chain comes out of a study of tumor and adjacent non-tumor tissue in lung cancer. Study-wide background: Patients were aged roughly 30 to 76, nine to eleven men and about 5 women, stage I to III. General observations from the study: Tumor TCR diversity, when higher, was linked to shorter survival. Top 100 clones took a larger repertoire share in normal lung.

As to this clonotype: The antigen is unknown. The germline gene is not matched at one end of the junction; a read error may be the cause.

CDR3 length equals 15 residues. Germline CDR1 is ENHRY and CDR2 is SYGVKD. This sample's RNA came from whole unsorted tissue. TCRbeta libraries were built with three rounds of nested PCR, modified from ARM-PCR. TCRdb itself ran the multiplex PCR reads through MiXCR, one entry per CDR3 protein. The data hold roughly 70,000 distinct CDR3 sequences, with 73% observed a single time. Sequenced input: lung tumor tissue. This TCR derives from a man aged 55 to 70 with non-small cell lung cancer. This rearrangement joins TRBV10-3 to TRBJ1-5; D is undetermined. The CDR3 reads CVISVSGNSNQPQHF. The CDR3 nucleotides read TGTGTCATCAGTGTGTCAGGCAATAGCAATCAGCCTCAGCATTTT.